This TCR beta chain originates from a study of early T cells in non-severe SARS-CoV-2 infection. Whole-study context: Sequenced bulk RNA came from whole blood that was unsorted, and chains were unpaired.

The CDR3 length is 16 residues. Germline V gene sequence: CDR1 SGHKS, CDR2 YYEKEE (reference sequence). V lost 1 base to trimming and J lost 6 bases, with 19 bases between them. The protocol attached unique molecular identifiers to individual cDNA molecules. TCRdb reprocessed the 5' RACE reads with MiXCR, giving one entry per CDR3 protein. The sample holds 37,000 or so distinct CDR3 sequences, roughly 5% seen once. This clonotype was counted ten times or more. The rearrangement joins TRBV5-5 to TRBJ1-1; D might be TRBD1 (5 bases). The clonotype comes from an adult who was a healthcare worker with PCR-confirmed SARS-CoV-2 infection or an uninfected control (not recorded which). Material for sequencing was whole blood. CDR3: CASSLFLGDTGAEAFF. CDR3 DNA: TGTGCCAGCAGCTTGTTTTTGGGGGATACGGGCGCTGAAGCTTTCTTT.